The 17 T cell receptor beta chains below all came from one sample that was sequenced in a study of blood T cell repertoires in COVID-19. Sequencing used immunoSEQ multiplex PCR; TCRdb keeps in-frame clones, though not all of them. The sample has 88,000 or so clones; about 85% are singletons. The specimen was peripheral blood. The receptors originated from a human donor in a cohort sampled during active COVID-19.

The gene calls are TRBV7-8 and TRBJ1-5; a weak D match, TRBD1 (6 bases). CDR1 and CDR2 (germline): SGHVS, FQNEAQ. The CDR3 runs to 15 residues. The germline V and J ends were trimmed by 5 bases and 7 bases, with 18 bases remaining between them. CDR3: CASSQSTGSGQPQHF. The CDR3 DNA is TGTGCCAGCAGCCAATCTACAGGGTCGGGCCAGCCCCAGCATTTT.

The chain links TRBV3-1 (or the pseudogene TRBV3-2) to TRBJ2-3; weak D call: TRBD2 (5 bases). Between the trimmed V and J ends, which lost 2 bases and 1 base, there was a span of 10 bases. Per germline, CDR1 LGHDT and CDR2 YNNKEL (reference sequence). This CDR3 contains 15 residues. CDR3 loop: CASSQYLSGTDTQYF. The CDR3 bases are TGTGCCAGCAGCCAATACCTTAGCGGCACAGATACGCAGTATTTT.

The V gene is TRBV5-4, the J gene TRBJ2-7, with unresolved D. From germline, CDR1 is SGHNT and CDR2 YYREEE (reference sequence). The CDR3 covers 16 residues. Trimming left V 4 bases short and J 2 bases short, with 19 bases between. This chain's CDR3 is CASSPTSAARAYEQYF. The CDR3 coding sequence is TGTGCCAGCAGCCCTACGTCGGCAGCGCGAGCCTACGAGCAGTACTTC. The complete variable domain, with remaining parts taken from reference TRBV5-4 and TRBJ2-7, reads ETGVTQSPTHLIKTRGQQVTLRCSSQSGHNTVSWYQQALGQGPQFIFQYYREEENGRGNFPPRFSGLQFPNYSSELNVNALELDDSALYLCASSPTSAARAYEQYFGPGTRLTVT.

The chain is built from TRBV2 and TRBJ2-7; possible D gene TRBD2, 6 bases. Germline V CDR1 and CDR2: SNHLY, FYNNEI. Trimming took 6 bases from V and 0 from J, leaving 18 bases between them. CDR3 size: 16 residues. CDR3 in amino acids: CASRRVGGDVSYEQYF. CDR3 coding DNA: TGTGCCAGCAGAAGGGTGGGGGGAGACGTCTCCTACGAGCAGTACTTC. The whole variable domain, remainder taken from reference TRBV2 and TRBJ2-7, is EPEVTQTPSHQVTQMGQEVILRCVPISNHLYFYWYRQILGQKVEFLVSFYNNEISEKSEIFDDQFSVERPDGSNFTLKIRSTKLEDSAMYFCASRRVGGDVSYEQYFGPGTRLTVT.

CDR3 coding DNA: TGTGCCAGCAGTATTAAATTCCAGGGGACTGAAGCTTTCTTT. It yields the protein CASSIKFQGTEAFF. The chain links TRBV28 to TRBJ1-1, with a weak D call TRBD1 (6 bases). This CDR3 spans 14 amino acids. Germline V gives CDR1 MDHEN, CDR2 SYDVKM. Trimming took 5 bases from V and 5 from J, leaving 15 bases between them.

The chain couples TRBV15 to TRBJ2-2, with D uncertain. Germline values: CDR1 LNHNV, CDR2 YYDKDF (reference sequence). The length of the CDR3 is 16 residues. V lost 0 bases to trimming and J lost 2 bases, with 10 bases between them. The CDR3 reads CATSRDRASNTGELFF. For the CDR3, the DNA is TGTGCCACCAGCAGAGACCGAGCTAGTAACACCGGGGAGCTGTTTTTT.

This chain uses TRBV20-1 with TRBJ2-1; D might be TRBD2 (6 bases). Germline assignment: CDR1 DFQATT and CDR2 SNEGSKA (reference sequence). The CDR3 spans 14 residues. V was cut by 3 bases and J by 0 bases, with 9 bases left in between. CDR3 amino acids: CSASSGFSYNEQFF. In DNA form, the CDR3 reads TGCAGTGCTAGTAGCGGATTCTCCTACAATGAGCAGTTCTTC.

The chain's CDR3 is CATSEGGENQPQHF. CDR3 sequence (DNA): TGTGCCACCAGTGAGGGTGGGGAGAATCAGCCCCAGCATTTT. V and J are TRBV24-1 and TRBJ1-5; D is unclear. Trimming pared 4 bases from V and 4 bases from J, leaving 10 bases between. There are 14 residues in the CDR3. Germline loops: CDR1 KGHDR, CDR2 SFDVKD.

The chain combines TRBV18 with TRBJ2-7, with no clear D. The V end lost 3 bases, the J end lost 0 bases, and 6 bases lay between the germline ends. The CDR3 consists of 13 residues. Germline values: CDR1 KGHSH, CDR2 LQKENI. The chain's CDR3 is CASSPRVSYEQYF. Written as DNA, the CDR3 is TGTGCCAGCTCACCCCGGGTCTCCTACGAGCAGTACTTC.

This chain connects TRBV18 to TRBJ1-3; 7 bases agree with TRBD1. The ends lost 1 base at V and 4 bases at J; junction bases unmatched: 4. In germline, CDR1 is KGHSH, CDR2 LQKENI. The CDR3 spans 15 residues. CDR3 in DNA: TGTGCCAGCTCACCACAAACGGGACAGGGAAACACCATATATTTT. Translation: CASSPQTGQGNTIYF.

This chain uses TRBV5-8 with TRBJ1-3; D unresolved. The CDR3 length is 17 residues. Trimming shortened V by 3 bases and J by 0 bases, and 16 bases separated the two germline ends. CDR1 is SGHTS and CDR2 is YDEGEE in the germline V gene. CDR3: CASSSRMDYASGNTIYF. In nucleotides, the CDR3 is TGTGCCAGCAGCTCGCGGATGGACTATGCCTCTGGAAACACCATATATTTT.

V and J are TRBV27 and TRBJ2-1; 7 bases align to TRBD2. After removal of 2 bases from V and 7 bases from J, the junction contained 11 bases not matched to a gene. The CDR3 is 16 amino acids. Germline V gene data show CDR1 as MNHEY and CDR2 as SMNVEV (reference sequence). CDR3 amino acids: CASSLRAGLRTNEQFF. DNA for the CDR3: TGTGCCAGCAGTTTACGAGCGGGACTCAGAACAAATGAGCAGTTCTTC.

The rearrangement links TRBV12-2 to TRBJ2-1; no check of the table's D call, TRBD2, against the DNA was made. TRBV12-2 is recorded as a pseudogene. This CDR3 has 15 residues. CDR3 in amino acids: CASRPSGRAGNEQFF. The CDR3 DNA reads as TGTGCAAGTCGCCCTAGCGGGAGGGCCGGGAATGAGCAGTTCTTC.

The V call is TRBV29-1, the J call TRBJ1-1; a weak D match, TRBD1 (5 bases). V was cut by 1 base and J by 4 bases, with 13 bases left in between. In germline, CDR1 is SQVTM, CDR2 ANQGSEA. The CDR3 extends over 14 amino acids. The CDR3 here is CSVEAAQGGTEAFF. The CDR3, as DNA: TGCAGCGTTGAAGCGGCGCAGGGAGGCACTGAAGCTTTCTTT.

This clone was seen a few times. The V and J genes are TRBV11-3 and TRBJ2-7, with TRBD1 matching 10 bases. Germline loops: CDR1 SGHNT, CDR2 YENEEA. The CDR3 length is 13 residues. J gave up 5 bases and V 5 bases, and 3 bases lay outside the gene matches. The DNA of the CDR3 is TGTGCCAGCAGCCACGGACAGGGGGACGAGCAGTACTTC. Its protein product is CASSHGQGDEQYF.

The J gene is TRBJ1-1, the V gene TRBV3-1 (or the pseudogene TRBV3-2); perhaps TRBD1 as D (6 bases). This CDR3 spans 15 amino acids. Trimming pared 4 bases from V and 1 base from J, leaving 13 bases between. Germline V gives CDR1 LGHDT, CDR2 YNNKEL (reference sequence). The CDR3 DNA sequence: TGTGCCAGCAGCCCCCCACAGGGTCAGAACACTGAAGCTTTCTTT. It codes for CASSPPQGQNTEAFF.

A single count supports this clone. This chain uses TRBV7-2 with TRBJ2-1; 12 bases map to TRBD2. The CDR3 loop spans 15 amino acids. The V segment lost 3 bases and the J segment 10 bases; nucleotides outside the gene matches: 7. The germline CDR1 and CDR2 sequences are SGHTA and FQGNSA. CDR3 in DNA: TGTGCCAGCAGCTTGAACTCTGGACTAGCGGGAGAGCAGTTCTTC. Translated: CASSLNSGLAGEQFF. The full variable domain, rest sourced from reference TRBV7-2 and TRBJ2-1, is GAGVSQSPSNKVTEKGKDVELRCDPISGHTALYWYRQSLGQGLEFLIYFQGNSAPDKSGLPSDRFSAERTGGSVSTLTIQRTQQEDSAVYLCASSLNSGLAGEQFFGPGTRLTVL.